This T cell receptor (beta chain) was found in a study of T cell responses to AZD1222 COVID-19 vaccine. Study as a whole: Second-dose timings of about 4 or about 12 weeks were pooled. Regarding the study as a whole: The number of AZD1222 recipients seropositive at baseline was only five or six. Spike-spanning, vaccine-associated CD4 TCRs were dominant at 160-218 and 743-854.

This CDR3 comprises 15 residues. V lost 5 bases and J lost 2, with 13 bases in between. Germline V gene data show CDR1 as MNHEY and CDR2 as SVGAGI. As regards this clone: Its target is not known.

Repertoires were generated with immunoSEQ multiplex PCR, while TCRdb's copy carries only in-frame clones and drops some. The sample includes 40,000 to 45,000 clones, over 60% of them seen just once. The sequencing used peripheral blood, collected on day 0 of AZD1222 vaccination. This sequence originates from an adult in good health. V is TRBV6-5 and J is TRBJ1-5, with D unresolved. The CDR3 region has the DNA TGTGCCAGCAGTAAGAATGCGATCGGCAATCAGCCCCAGCATTTT. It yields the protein CASSKNAIGNQPQHF.